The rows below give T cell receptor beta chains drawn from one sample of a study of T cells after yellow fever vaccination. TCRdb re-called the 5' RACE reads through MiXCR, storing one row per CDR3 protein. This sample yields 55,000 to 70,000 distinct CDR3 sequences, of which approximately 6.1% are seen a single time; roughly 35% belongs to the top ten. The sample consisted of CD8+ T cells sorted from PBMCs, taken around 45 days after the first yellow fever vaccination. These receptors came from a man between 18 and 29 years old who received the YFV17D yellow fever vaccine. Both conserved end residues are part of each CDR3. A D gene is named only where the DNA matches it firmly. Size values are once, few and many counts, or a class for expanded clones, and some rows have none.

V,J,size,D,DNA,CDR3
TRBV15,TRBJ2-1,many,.,TGTGCCACCAGCAGAGGCAAGGGCTCCTACAATGAGCAGTTCTTC,CATSRGKGSYNEQFF
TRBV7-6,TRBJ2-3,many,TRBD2,TGTGCCAGCAGCCGTGGACTAGCGGGACCCACAGATACGCAGTATTTT,CASSRGLAGPTDTQYF
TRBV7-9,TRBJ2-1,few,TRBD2,TGTGCCAGCAGCTCGGGACTAGCGGAACAGTTCTTC,CASSSGLAEQFF
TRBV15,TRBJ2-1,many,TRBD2,TGTGCCACCGCGGGGGGCCGGGAGCAGTACAATGAGCAGTTCTTC,CATAGGREQYNEQFF
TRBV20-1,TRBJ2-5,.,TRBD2,TGCAGTGCTCTTAGCGGGGGGGACGAGACCCAGTACTTC,CSALSGGDETQYF
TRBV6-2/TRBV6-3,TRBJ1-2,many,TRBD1,TGTGCCAGCAGTTACGGAGGGGGCGATGGCTACACCTTC,CASSYGGGDGYTF
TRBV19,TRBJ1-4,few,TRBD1,TGTGCCAGTAGACCGGGACAGCGAAATGAAAAACTGTTTTTT,CASRPGQRNEKLFF
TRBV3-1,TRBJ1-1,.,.,TGTGCCAGCAGCCGTGTGGAAGACACTGAAGCTTTCTTT,CASSRVEDTEAFF
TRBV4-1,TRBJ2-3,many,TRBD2,TGCGCCAGCAGCCACCCCGGGGGGGATACGCAGTATTTT,CASSHPGGDTQYF
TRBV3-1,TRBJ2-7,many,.,TGTGCCAGCAGCCACGGAACAGGGATAGAGCAGTACTTC,CASSHGTGIEQYF
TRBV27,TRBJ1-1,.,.,TGTGCCAGCAGTTTGCTGGGCACTGAAGCTTTCTTT,CASSLLGTEAFF
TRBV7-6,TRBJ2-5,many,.,TGTGCCAGCAGCTTAGAAAGAGGGGTGGGGGAGACCCAGTACTTC,CASSLERGVGETQYF
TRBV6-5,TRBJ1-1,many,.,TGTGCCAGCAGTTACAACTCCGTTGGGCCGAACACTGAAGCTTTCTTT,CASSYNSVGPNTEAFF
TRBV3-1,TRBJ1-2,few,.,TGTGCCAGCAGCCAAGATATCTTCTATGGCTACACCTTC,CASSQDIFYGYTF
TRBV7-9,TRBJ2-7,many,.,TGTGCCAGTGGGTCCGGTGGGAAGTCCTACGAGCAGTACTTC,CASGSGGKSYEQYF
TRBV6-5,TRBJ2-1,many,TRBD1,TGTGCCAGCAGTTACTGGACAGGGGGCGAAAATGAGCAGTTCTTC,CASSYWTGGENEQFF
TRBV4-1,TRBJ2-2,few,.,TGCGCCAGCAGCCGTGCAGGCCTTGCGAACACCGGGGAGCTGTTTTTT,CASSRAGLANTGELFF
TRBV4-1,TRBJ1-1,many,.,TGCGCCAGCAGCCAAGATCATAGGGGTGCCACTGAAGCTTTCTTT,CASSQDHRGATEAFF
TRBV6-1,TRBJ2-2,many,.,TGTGCCAGCAGTCTGATGAACACCGGGGAGCTGTTTTTT,CASSLMNTGELFF
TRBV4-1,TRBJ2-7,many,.,TGCGCCAGCAGCCAAGGGGGCGCGGGTTACGAGCAGTACTTC,CASSQGGAGYEQYF
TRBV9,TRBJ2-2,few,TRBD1,TGTGCCAGCAGCGTTACCCGGGACAGGGGAGCGGGCGGGGAGCTGTTTTTT,CASSVTRDRGAGGELFF
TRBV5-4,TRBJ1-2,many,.,TGTGCCAGCAGCTCAGGGTATGGCTACACCTTC,CASSSGYGYTF
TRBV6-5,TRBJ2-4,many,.,TGTGCCAGCAGTTCCCACCCGGGGCCGGCCACCGGAAACATTCAGTACTTC,CASSSHPGPATGNIQYF
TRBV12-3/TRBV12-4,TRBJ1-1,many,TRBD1,TGTGCCAGCAGTTTTGGGACAGAGAAAGCGAACACTGAAGCTTTCTTT,CASSFGTEKANTEAFF
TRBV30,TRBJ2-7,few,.,TGTGCCTGGAGGGGGGAATCCTACGAGCAGTACTTC,CAWRGESYEQYF
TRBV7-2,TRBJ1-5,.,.,TGTGCCAGCAGCTTAGCCCTTGCGGGGAATCAGCCCCAGCATTTT,CASSLALAGNQPQHF
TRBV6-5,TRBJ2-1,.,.,TGTGCCAGCAGTTACGCGGCAGGGGTTGAGCAGTTCTTC,CASSYAAGVEQFF
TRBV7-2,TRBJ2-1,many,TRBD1,TGTGCCAGCAGCCTGGTACAGGGGCTCTACAATGAGCAGTTCTTC,CASSLVQGLYNEQFF
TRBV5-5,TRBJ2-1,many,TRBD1,TGTGCCAGCAGCTTGTGGGGGGACAGGGTAAATGAGCAGTTCTTC,CASSLWGDRVNEQFF
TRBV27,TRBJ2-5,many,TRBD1,TGTGCCAGCAGACGGACAGGGGAGACCCAGTACTTC,CASRRTGETQYF
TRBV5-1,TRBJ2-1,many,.,TGCGCCAGCAGCATGACCGGCAATGAGCAGTTCTTC,CASSMTGNEQFF
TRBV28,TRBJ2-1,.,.,TGTGCCAGGAGCCCCGGGGGACAGCACAATGAGCAGTTCTTC,CARSPGGQHNEQFF
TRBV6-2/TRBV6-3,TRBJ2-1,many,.,TGTGCCAGCAGTTACCCGACTCGCCCACTGTCCCGAGAGCAGTTCTTC,CASSYPTRPLSREQFF
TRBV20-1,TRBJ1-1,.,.,TGCAGTGCTAGAACAGGGTTCGTGAACACTGAAGCTTTCTTT,CSARTGFVNTEAFF
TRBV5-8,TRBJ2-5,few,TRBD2,TGTGCCAGCAGCCCCGGCGCTAGCGGGGGGGAGACCCAGTACTTC,CASSPGASGGETQYF